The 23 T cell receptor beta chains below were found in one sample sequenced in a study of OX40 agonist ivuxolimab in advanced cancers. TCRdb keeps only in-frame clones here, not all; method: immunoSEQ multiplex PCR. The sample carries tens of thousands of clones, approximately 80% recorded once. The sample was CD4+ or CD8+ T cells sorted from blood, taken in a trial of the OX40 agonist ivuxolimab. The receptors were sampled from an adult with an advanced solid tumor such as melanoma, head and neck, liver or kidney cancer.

DNA for the CDR3: TGTGCCAGCGGCGACAGTTCCTACGAGCAGTACGTC. It encodes CASGDSSYEQYV. V and J are TRBV6-5 and TRBJ2-7; D perhaps matches TRBD1 (5 bases). Deletions cut 8 bases from V and 1 base from J, with 9 bases between. The CDR3 covers 12 residues. In germline, CDR1 is MNHEY, CDR2 SVGAGI.

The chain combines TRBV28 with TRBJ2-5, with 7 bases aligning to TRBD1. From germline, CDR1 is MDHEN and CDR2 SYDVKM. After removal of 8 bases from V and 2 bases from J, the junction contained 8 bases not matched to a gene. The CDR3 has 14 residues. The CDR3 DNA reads TGTGCCAGCCTAGGACAGGAACAACAAGAGACCCAGTACTTC. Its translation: CASLGQEQQETQYF.

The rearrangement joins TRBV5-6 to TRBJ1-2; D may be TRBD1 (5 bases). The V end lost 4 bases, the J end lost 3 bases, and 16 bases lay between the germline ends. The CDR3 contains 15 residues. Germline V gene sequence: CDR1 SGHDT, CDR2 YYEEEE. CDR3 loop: CASSQDGAGDYGYTF. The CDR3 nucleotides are TGTGCCAGCAGCCAGGACGGGGCAGGTGACTATGGCTACACCTTC.

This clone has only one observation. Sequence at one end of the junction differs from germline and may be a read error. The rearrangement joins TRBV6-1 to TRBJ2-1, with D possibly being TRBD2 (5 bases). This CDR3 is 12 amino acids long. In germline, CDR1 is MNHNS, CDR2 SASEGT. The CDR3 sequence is CASSESGNERFF. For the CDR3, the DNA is TGTGCCAGCAGTGAATCCGGGAATGAGCGGTTCTTC.

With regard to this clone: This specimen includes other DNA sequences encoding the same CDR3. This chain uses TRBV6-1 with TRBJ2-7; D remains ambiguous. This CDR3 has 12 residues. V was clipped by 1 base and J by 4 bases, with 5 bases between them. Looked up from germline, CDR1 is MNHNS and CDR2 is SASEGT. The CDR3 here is CASSEGVYEQYV. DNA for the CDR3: TGTGCCAGCAGTGAAGGGGTTTACGAGCAGTACGTC.

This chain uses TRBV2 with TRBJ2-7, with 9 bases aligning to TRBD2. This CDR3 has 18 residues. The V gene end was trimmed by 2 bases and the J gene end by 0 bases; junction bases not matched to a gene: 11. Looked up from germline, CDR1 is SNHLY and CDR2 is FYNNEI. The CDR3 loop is CASSERGAGGRLSYEQYV. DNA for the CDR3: TGTGCCAGCAGTGAAAGGGGAGCGGGGGGCCGACTCTCCTACGAGCAGTACGTC.

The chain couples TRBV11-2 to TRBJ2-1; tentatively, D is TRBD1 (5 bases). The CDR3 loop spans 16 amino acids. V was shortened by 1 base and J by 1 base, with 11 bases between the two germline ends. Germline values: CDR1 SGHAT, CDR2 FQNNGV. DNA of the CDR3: TGTGCCAGCAGCTTAGTAACAGGTCCTTCCTACAATGAGCAGTTCTTC. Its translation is CASSLVTGPSYNEQFF. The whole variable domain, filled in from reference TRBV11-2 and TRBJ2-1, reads EAGVAQSPRYKIIEKRQSVAFWCNPISGHATLYWYQQILGQGPKLLIQFQNNGVVDDSQLPKDRFSAERLKGVDSTLKIQPAKLEDSAVYLCASSLVTGPSYNEQFFGPGTRLTVL.

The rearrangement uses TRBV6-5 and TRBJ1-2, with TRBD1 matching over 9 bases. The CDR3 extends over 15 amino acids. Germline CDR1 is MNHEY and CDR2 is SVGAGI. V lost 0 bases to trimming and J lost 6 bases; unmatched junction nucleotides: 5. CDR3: CASSYSTGTGNGYTF. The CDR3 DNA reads TGTGCCAGCAGTTACTCGACTGGGACAGGGAATGGCTACACCTTC.

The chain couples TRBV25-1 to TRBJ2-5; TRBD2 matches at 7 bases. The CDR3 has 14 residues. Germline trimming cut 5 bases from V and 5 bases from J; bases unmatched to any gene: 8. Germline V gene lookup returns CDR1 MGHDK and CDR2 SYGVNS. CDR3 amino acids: CASSRTSPTETQYF. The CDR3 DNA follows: TGTGCCAGCAGTCGGACTAGTCCTACGGAGACCCAGTACTTC.

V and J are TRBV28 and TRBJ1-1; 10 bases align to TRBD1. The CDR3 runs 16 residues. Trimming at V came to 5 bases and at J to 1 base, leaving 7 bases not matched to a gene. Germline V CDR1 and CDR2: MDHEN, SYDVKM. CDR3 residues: CASSPTGTGANTEAFF. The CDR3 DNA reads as TGTGCCAGCAGTCCGACCGGGACAGGGGCGAACACTGAAGCTTTCTTT.

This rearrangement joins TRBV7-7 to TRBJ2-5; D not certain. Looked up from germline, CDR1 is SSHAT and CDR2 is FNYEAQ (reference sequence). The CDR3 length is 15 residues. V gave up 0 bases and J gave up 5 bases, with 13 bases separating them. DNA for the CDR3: TGTGCCAGCAGCTTAGCGGTCGGCGTCGGCGAGACCCAGTACTTC. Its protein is CASSLAVGVGETQYF.

CDR3 residues: CAISGTGSLQETQYF. The CDR3 DNA sequence: TGTGCCATCTCCGGGACAGGGTCTTTACAAGAGACCCAGTACTTC. The chain couples TRBV28 to TRBJ2-5, with 9 bases that match TRBD1. The CDR3 consists of 15 residues. J gave up 2 bases and V 10 bases, and 11 bases lay outside the gene matches. CDR1 is MDHEN, CDR2 SYDVKM, per germline.

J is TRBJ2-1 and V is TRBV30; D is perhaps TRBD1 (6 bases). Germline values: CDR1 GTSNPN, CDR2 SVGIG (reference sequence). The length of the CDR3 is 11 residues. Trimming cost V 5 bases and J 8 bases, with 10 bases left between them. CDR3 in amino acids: CAWGTGYEQFF. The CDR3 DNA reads TGTGCCTGGGGAACAGGGTATGAGCAGTTCTTC.

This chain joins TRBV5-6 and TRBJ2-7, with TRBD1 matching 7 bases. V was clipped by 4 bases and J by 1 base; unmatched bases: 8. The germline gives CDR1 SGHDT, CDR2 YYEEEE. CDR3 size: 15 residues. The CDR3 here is CASSPIRDRSYEQYF. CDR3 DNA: TGTGCCAGCAGCCCGATCCGGGACAGATCCTACGAGCAGTACTTC.

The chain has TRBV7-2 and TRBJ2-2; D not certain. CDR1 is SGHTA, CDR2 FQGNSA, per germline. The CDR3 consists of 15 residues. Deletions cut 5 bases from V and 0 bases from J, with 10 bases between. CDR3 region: CASSLGLANTGELFF. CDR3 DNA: TGTGCCAGCAGCCTAGGTCTAGCGAACACCGGGGAGCTGTTTTTT.

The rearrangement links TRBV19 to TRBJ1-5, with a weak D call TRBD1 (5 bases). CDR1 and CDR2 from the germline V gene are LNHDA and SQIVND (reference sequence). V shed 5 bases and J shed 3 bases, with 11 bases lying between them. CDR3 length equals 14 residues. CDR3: CASSFLGDNQPQHF. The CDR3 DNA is TGTGCCAGTAGTTTTTTAGGGGACAATCAGCCCCAGCATTTT.

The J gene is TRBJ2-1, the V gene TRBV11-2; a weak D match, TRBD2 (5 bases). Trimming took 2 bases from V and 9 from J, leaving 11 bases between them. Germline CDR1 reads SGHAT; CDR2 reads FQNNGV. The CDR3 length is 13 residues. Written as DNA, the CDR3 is TGTGCCAGCAGCTTAAACCCCGGAGGTGAGCAGTTCTTC. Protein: CASSLNPGGEQFF.

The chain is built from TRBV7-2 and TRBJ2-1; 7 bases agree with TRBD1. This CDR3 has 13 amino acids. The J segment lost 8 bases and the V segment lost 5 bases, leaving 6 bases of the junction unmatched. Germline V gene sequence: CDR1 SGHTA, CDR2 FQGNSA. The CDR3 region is CASSEQGGYEQFF. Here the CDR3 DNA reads TGTGCCAGCAGCGAACAAGGGGGCTATGAGCAGTTCTTC. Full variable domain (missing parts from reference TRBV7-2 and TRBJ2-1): GAGVSQSPSNKVTEKGKDVELRCDPISGHTALYWYRQSLGQGLEFLIYFQGNSAPDKSGLPSDRFSAERTGGSVSTLTIQRTQQEDSAVYLCASSEQGGYEQFFGPGTRLTVL.

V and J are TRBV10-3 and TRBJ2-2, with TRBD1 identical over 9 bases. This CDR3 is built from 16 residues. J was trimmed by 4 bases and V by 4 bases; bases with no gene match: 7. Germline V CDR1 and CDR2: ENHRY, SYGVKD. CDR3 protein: CAISAPGQGVTGELFF. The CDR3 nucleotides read TGTGCCATCAGTGCCCCGGGACAGGGAGTCACCGGGGAGCTGTTTTTT.

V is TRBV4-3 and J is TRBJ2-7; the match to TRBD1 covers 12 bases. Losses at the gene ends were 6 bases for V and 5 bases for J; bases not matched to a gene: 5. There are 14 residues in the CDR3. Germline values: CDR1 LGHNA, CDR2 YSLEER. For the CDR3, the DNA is TGCGCCAGCAGTCCCGGGACAGGGGGCGACGAGCAGTACTTC. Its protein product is CASSPGTGGDEQYF.

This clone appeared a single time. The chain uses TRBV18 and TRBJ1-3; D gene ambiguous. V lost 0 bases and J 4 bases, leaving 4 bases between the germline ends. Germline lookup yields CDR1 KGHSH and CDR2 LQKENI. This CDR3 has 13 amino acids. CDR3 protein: CASSPPDGNTIYF. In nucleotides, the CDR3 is TGTGCCAGCTCACCACCGGACGGAAACACCATATATTTT.

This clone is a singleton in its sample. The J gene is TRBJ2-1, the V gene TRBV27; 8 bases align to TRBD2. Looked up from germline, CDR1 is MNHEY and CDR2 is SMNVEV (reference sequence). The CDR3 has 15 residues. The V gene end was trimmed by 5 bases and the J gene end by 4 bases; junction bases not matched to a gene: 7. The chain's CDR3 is CASSLAAGAYNEQFF. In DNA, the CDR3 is TGTGCCAGCAGTCTAGCAGCGGGAGCGTACAATGAGCAGTTCTTC.

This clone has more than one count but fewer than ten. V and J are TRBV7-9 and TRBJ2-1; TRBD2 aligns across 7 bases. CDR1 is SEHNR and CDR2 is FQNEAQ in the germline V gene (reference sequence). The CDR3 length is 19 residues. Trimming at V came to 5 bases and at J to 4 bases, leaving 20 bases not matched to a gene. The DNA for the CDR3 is TGTGCCAGCAGCCCATCCTGGGGTTCGACTAGCACCCCATACAATGAGCAGTTCTTC. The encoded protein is CASSPSWGSTSTPYNEQFF.